The present T cell receptor (beta chain) was sequenced within a study of cytomegalovirus exposure and HLA in healthy donors. Germline CDR1 MGHDK, CDR2 SYGVNS. This CDR3 comprises 12 residues. Trimming stripped 4 bases from V and 8 bases from J, with 11 bases between. The PCR used 60 Vbeta and 13 Jbeta primers. Sequenced by immunoSEQ multiplex PCR; TCRdb stores in-frame clones only, minus some. The data show about 160,000 clones, around 80% seen once. Comment on this clone: What it binds is not known.

Regarding the study as a whole: At a 0.05 false discovery rate, a later analysis found around 17,000 TCR beta sequences to be associated with HLA alleles. CMV serostatus was the sole immune exposure information available.

The chain is built from TRBV25-1 and TRBJ1-2; D is unclear. The TCR sequence derives from a male donor in good health and CMV-seropositive. The sample comprised PBMCs. The CDR3 region is CASSVSWAGYTF. The CDR3 nucleotides read TGTGCCAGCAGTGTAAGTTGGGCCGGCTACACCTTC.